This T cell receptor beta chain was recorded in a study of CXCR3-negative and CXCR3-positive naive CD8 T cells. It was by 5' RACE with UMI labels that the TRB cDNA libraries were prepared. After re-calling the 5' RACE reads, TCRdb lists one entry per CDR3 protein, DNA absent. The sample table sets out about 38,000 distinct CDR3 sequences. With regard to this clonotype: No antigen is known for it.

Study-level findings and limits: High diversity, comparable across both naive subsets, contrasted with much lower diversity in memory CD8+ cells.

The CDR3 covers 15 residues. Germline values: CDR1 DFQATT, CDR2 SNEGSKA (reference sequence). The source material was memory CD8+ T cells from blood. The rearrangement joins TRBV20-1 to TRBJ2-7; TCRdb outputs TRBD2, but without DNA this stays unchecked. This sequence originates from a human donor in good health. Some clones in this sample may be carry-over from other donors' samples. CDR3 residues: CSARELAGGTYEQYF.